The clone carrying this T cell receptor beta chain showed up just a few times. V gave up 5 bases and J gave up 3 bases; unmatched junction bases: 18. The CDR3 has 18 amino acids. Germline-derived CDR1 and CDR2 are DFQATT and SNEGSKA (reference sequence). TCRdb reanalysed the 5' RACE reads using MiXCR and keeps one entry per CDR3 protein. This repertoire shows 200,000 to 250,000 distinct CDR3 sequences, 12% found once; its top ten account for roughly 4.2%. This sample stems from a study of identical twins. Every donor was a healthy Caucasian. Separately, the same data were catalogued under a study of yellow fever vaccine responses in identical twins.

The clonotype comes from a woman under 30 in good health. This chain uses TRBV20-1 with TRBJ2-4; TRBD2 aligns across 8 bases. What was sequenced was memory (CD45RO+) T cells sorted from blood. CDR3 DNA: TGCAGTGCTCAATCGGGGGGGAAGGGGTATAGGGGCAAAAACATTCAGTACTTC. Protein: CSAQSGGKGYRGKNIQYF.